The rows below give T cell receptor beta chains drawn from one sample of a study of breast tumors, draining lymph nodes, adjacent tissues. Each CDR3 protein is one row after TCRdb ran MiXCR on the multiplex PCR reads. The table includes approximately 100,000 distinct CDR3 sequences, 30% detected once. The sequencing sample was made of axillary lymph node tissue. These TCRs come from a female donor with breast cancer. Some clones in this sample may be carry-over from other donors' samples. The CDR3 runs from the conserved cysteine through the conserved F or W. D genes are given only for firm matches. Part of the rows lack a size; the others show once, few, many or a class for expanded clones.

D gene	clone size	V gene	J gene	CDR3 protein	CDR3 DNA
.	.	TRBV20-1	TRBJ2-7	CSARGHNSYEQYF	TGCAGTGCTAGGGGTCACAATTCCTACGAGCAGTACTTC
TRBD1	many	TRBV5-1	TRBJ2-6	CASSLGSTGVFGANVLTF	TGCGCCAGCAGCTTGGGCTCAACAGGGGTTTTTGGGGCCAACGTCCTGACTTTC
TRBD1	many	TRBV7-9	TRBJ2-7	CASSSAGTGSSYEQYF	TGTGCCAGCAGCTCCGCCGGGACAGGGTCCTCCTACGAGCAGTACTTC
.	many	TRBV4-1	TRBJ1-6	CASSRDENSPLHF	TGCGCCAGCAGCCGGGACGAGAATTCACCCCTCCACTTT
.	many	TRBV28	TRBJ1-6	CASNIQGLNSPLHF	TGTGCCAGCAACATACAGGGATTAAATTCACCCCTCCACTTT
.	.	TRBV7-8	TRBJ1-5	CASSLGHNQPQHF	TGTGCCAGCAGCCTGGGACACAATCAGCCCCAGCATTTT
TRBD2	.	TRBV7-8	TRBJ2-1	CASSLGAGGYTDTQFF	TGTGCCAGCAGCTTAGGGGCGGGGGGTTACACAGATACGCAGTTCTTC
.	many	TRBV3-1	TRBJ2-6	CASSQAGMAGANVLTF	TGTGCCAGCAGCCAGGCGGGAATGGCTGGGGCCAACGTCCTGACTTTC
.	many	TRBV3-1	TRBJ1-2	CASSQRTDSNYGYTF	TGTGCCAGCAGCCAGAGGACAGATTCAAACTATGGCTACACCTTC
TRBD2	many	TRBV6-5	TRBJ2-7	CASSYRTSATYEQYF	TGTGCCAGCAGTTACCGGACTAGCGCAACCTACGAGCAGTACTTC
.	.	TRBV5-1	TRBJ1-4	CASTWGGNEKLFF	TGCGCCAGCACCTGGGGGGGAAATGAAAAACTGTTTTTT
.	many	TRBV4-1	TRBJ1-2	CASSQGRSVPVYGYTF	TGCGCCAGCAGCCAAGGTCGGAGCGTACCTGTCTATGGCTACACCTTC
TRBD2	many	TRBV20-1	TRBJ2-1	CSAQTGTSDYNEQFF	TGCAGTGCACAAACCGGGACTAGCGACTACAATGAGCAGTTCTTC
.	many	TRBV6-2/TRBV6-3	TRBJ1-3	CASRHTGSSGNTIYF	TGTGCCAGCAGACATACAGGGAGCTCTGGAAACACCATATATTTT
TRBD2	many	TRBV19	TRBJ2-3	CVSGTTRTDTQYF	TGTGTCAGCGGGACCACACGCACAGATACGCAGTATTTT
TRBD1	many	TRBV7-2	TRBJ1-2	CVSSLQPRGPYGYTF	TGTGTCAGCAGCTTACAGCCCAGGGGGCCCTATGGCTACACCTTC
.	many	TRBV20-1	TRBJ1-5	CSARGAVWGNQPQHF	TGCAGTGCTAGAGGCGCGGTTTGGGGCAATCAGCCCCAGCATTTT
TRBD2	few	TRBV30	TRBJ2-1	CAWNLGLAGSSYNEQFF	TGTGCCTGGAATTTGGGACTAGCGGGATCCTCCTACAATGAGCAGTTCTTC
.	many	TRBV6-5	TRBJ1-5	CASSPAGGGYSNQPQHF	TGTGCCAGCAGTCCTGCTGGTGGGGGTTATAGCAATCAGCCCCAGCATTTT
.	many	TRBV29-1	TRBJ2-4	CSVGGAGSIQYF	TGCAGCGTTGGGGGGGCGGGTAGCATTCAGTACTTC